The rows below give T cell receptor beta chains drawn from one sample of a study of OX40 agonist ivuxolimab in advanced cancers. Here immunoSEQ multiplex PCR was the method, and the copy in TCRdb shows in-frame clones only, minus some. The sample shows around 40,000 clones, 70% to 90% of them seen only once. Material: CD4+ or CD8+ T cells sorted from blood, obtained in a trial of the OX40 agonist ivuxolimab. All receptors derive from an adult with an advanced solid tumor such as melanoma, head and neck, liver or kidney cancer. CDR3s include the opening cysteine and the closing phenylalanine or tryptophan. The order of the fields is D gene, V gene, J gene, clone size, CDR3 protein, CDR3 DNA. D genes are given only for firm matches. A clone size is listed for some rows: how often the clone was seen (once, few, many), or a class if it is expanded.

d_gene: TRBD2; v_gene: TRBV9; j_gene: TRBJ2-7; abundance: NA; CDR3aa: CASSVAGGHSDDRQYF; CDR3nt: TGTGCCAGCAGCGTAGCGGGAGGCCACTCCGACGATAGGCAGTACTTC
d_gene: TRBD1; v_gene: TRBV9; j_gene: TRBJ2-7; abundance: NA; CDR3aa: CASSAQGESYEQYF; CDR3nt: TGTGCCAGCAGCGCACAGGGGGAATCCTACGAGCAGTACTTC
d_gene: NA; v_gene: TRBV4-2; j_gene: TRBJ2-1; abundance: NA; CDR3aa: CASSQATTWREQFF; CDR3nt: TGTGCCAGCAGCCAAGCCACGACCTGGCGTGAGCAGTTCTTC
d_gene: TRBD2; v_gene: TRBV30; j_gene: TRBJ2-7; abundance: NA; CDR3aa: CAWTKAGALYEQYF; CDR3nt: TGTGCCTGGACCAAGGCGGGAGCCCTCTACGAGCAGTACTTC
d_gene: TRBD2; v_gene: TRBV11-2; j_gene: TRBJ2-3; abundance: few; CDR3aa: CASSRRTRAGHTDTQYF; CDR3nt: TGTGCCAGCAGCCGACGGACTAGAGCGGGGCACACAGATACGCAGTATTTT
d_gene: NA; v_gene: TRBV4-3; j_gene: TRBJ2-7; abundance: NA; CDR3aa: CASSQDRGLGEQYF; CDR3nt: TGCGCCAGCAGCCAAGATAGGGGGTTGGGCGAGCAGTACTTC
d_gene: NA; v_gene: TRBV11-2; j_gene: TRBJ2-1; abundance: NA; CDR3aa: CASSLVLNHRYNEQFF; CDR3nt: TGTGCCAGCAGCTTAGTGCTGAACCACCGGTACAATGAGCAGTTCTTC
d_gene: TRBD2; v_gene: TRBV19; j_gene: TRBJ2-7; abundance: once; CDR3aa: CASSIVGGGAYEQYF; CDR3nt: TGTGCCAGTAGTATAGTAGGCGGGGGGGCCTACGAGCAGTACTTC
d_gene: NA; v_gene: TRBV11-2; j_gene: TRBJ2-1; abundance: NA; CDR3aa: CASSGGFGNEQFF; CDR3nt: TGTGCCAGCAGCGGAGGTTTCGGCAATGAGCAGTTCTTC
d_gene: NA; v_gene: TRBV6-5; j_gene: TRBJ2-3; abundance: NA; CDR3aa: CASSYSFSDTQYF; CDR3nt: TGTGCCAGCAGTTACTCCTTTTCCGATACGCAGTATTTT
d_gene: NA; v_gene: TRBV5-8; j_gene: TRBJ1-5; abundance: NA; CDR3aa: CASSPTPWRQPQHF; CDR3nt: TGTGCCAGCAGCCCGACCCCCTGGCGACAGCCCCAGCATTTT
d_gene: NA; v_gene: TRBV2; j_gene: TRBJ1-4; abundance: NA; CDR3aa: CASVGGGFGVEKLFF; CDR3nt: TGTGCCAGCGTTGGTGGAGGGTTCGGGGTCGAAAAACTGTTTTTT
d_gene: NA; v_gene: TRBV28; j_gene: TRBJ1-4; abundance: NA; CDR3aa: CASSLSWGVGEKLFF; CDR3nt: TGTGCCAGCAGTTTATCGTGGGGGGTAGGTGAAAAACTGTTTTTT
d_gene: TRBD2; v_gene: TRBV6-1; j_gene: TRBJ2-2; abundance: NA; CDR3aa: CASSRTSGWLELFF; CDR3nt: TGTGCCAGCAGTAGGACTAGCGGGTGGCTGGAGCTGTTTTTT
d_gene: TRBD2; v_gene: TRBV28; j_gene: TRBJ2-7; abundance: NA; CDR3aa: CASSGTSFSYEQYF; CDR3nt: TGTGCCAGCAGTGGGACTAGCTTCTCCTACGAGCAGTACTTC
d_gene: NA; v_gene: TRBV28; j_gene: TRBJ2-7; abundance: NA; CDR3aa: CASSKGHREQYF; CDR3nt: TGTGCCAGCAGTAAGGGACACCGCGAGCAGTACTTC
d_gene: TRBD2; v_gene: TRBV27; j_gene: TRBJ2-7; abundance: few; CDR3aa: CASSSGTSGKNEQYF; CDR3nt: TGTGCCAGCAGTTCCGGGACTAGCGGGAAAAACGAGCAGTACTTC
d_gene: NA; v_gene: TRBV6-7; j_gene: TRBJ1-4; abundance: once; CDR3aa: CASSYSDSPTNEKLFF; CDR3nt: TGTGCCAGCAGTTACTCTGACAGCCCAACTAATGAAAAACTGTTTTTT
d_gene: TRBD2; v_gene: TRBV27; j_gene: TRBJ2-7; abundance: NA; CDR3aa: CASSLRLAGYEQYF; CDR3nt: TGTGCCAGCAGTTTAAGACTAGCGGGGTACGAGCAGTACTTC
d_gene: NA; v_gene: TRBV28; j_gene: TRBJ1-3; abundance: NA; CDR3aa: CASRSARGYTIYF; CDR3nt: TGTGCCAGCAGGTCCGCTAGGGGTTACACCATATATTTT
d_gene: TRBD2; v_gene: TRBV27; j_gene: TRBJ2-1; abundance: NA; CDR3aa: CASSLRPGLHYNEQFF; CDR3nt: TGTGCCAGCAGCCTTAGGCCGGGACTACATTACAATGAGCAGTTCTTC
d_gene: TRBD1; v_gene: TRBV6-5; j_gene: TRBJ2-7; abundance: NA; CDR3aa: CASSYGTAEQYF; CDR3nt: TGTGCCAGCAGTTACGGGACAGCCGAGCAGTACTTC
d_gene: NA; v_gene: TRBV7-6; j_gene: TRBJ1-2; abundance: NA; CDR3aa: CASSYSGKGGYTF; CDR3nt: TGTGCCAGCAGCTATTCTGGGAAGGGTGGCTACACCTTC
d_gene: NA; v_gene: TRBV7-6; j_gene: TRBJ2-7; abundance: NA; CDR3aa: CASSPGRHSYEQYF; CDR3nt: TGTGCCAGCAGCCCAGGACGGCACTCCTACGAGCAGTACTTC
d_gene: NA; v_gene: TRBV5-4; j_gene: TRBJ2-7; abundance: NA; CDR3aa: CASTGGWQGGSYEQYF; CDR3nt: TGTGCCAGCACCGGGGGTTGGCAGGGGGGTTCCTACGAGCAGTACTTC
d_gene: TRBD1; v_gene: TRBV19; j_gene: TRBJ2-2; abundance: medium-sized; CDR3aa: CASSLRLGQGIAGELFF; CDR3nt: TGTGCCAGTAGTCTACGCCTCGGACAGGGCATCGCCGGGGAGCTGTTTTTT
d_gene: NA; v_gene: TRBV5-1; j_gene: TRBJ2-2; abundance: NA; CDR3aa: CASNTRDSNTGELFF; CDR3nt: TGCGCCAGCAACACCAGGGACTCAAACACCGGGGAGCTGTTTTTT
d_gene: TRBD2; v_gene: TRBV10-3; j_gene: TRBJ2-2; abundance: NA; CDR3aa: CAISDSGTRNTGELFF; CDR3nt: TGTGCCATCAGTGATTCCGGGACTAGGAACACCGGGGAGCTGTTTTTT
d_gene: TRBD1; v_gene: TRBV7-9; j_gene: TRBJ1-2; abundance: once; CDR3aa: CASSNPGGLGYGYTF; CDR3nt: TGTGCCAGCAGCAATCCAGGGGGCCTAGGCTATGGCTACACCTTC